Listed below are T cell receptor beta chains from one sample, sequenced in a study of technical replicates of blood from a few donors. Method: immunoSEQ multiplex PCR; TCRdb's copy keeps in-frame clones and lacks some. The data hold over 55,000 clones, with about 89% observed a single time. Sequenced material: PBMCs. The receptors were sampled from a human donor in good health. Some clones in this sample may be carry-over from other donors' samples. CDR3s include the opening cysteine and the closing phenylalanine or tryptophan. Each record gives: J gene, clone size, CDR3 length, D gene, V gene, CDR3 protein, CDR3 DNA. The D gene is left open where the match is weak. The listing skips clone size in some rows; elsewhere it reads once, few, many or a size class.

TRBJ1-5,-,14,TRBD1,TRBV6-6,CASSRQGMGQPQHF,TGTGCCAGCAGCCGACAGGGGATGGGTCAGCCCCAGCATTTT
TRBJ2-1,-,13,-,TRBV5-4,CASSYGTYNEQFF,TGTGCCAGCAGCTACGGGACCTACAATGAGCAGTTCTTC
TRBJ2-3,-,17,TRBD2,TRBV4-3,CASSQDVLAGGPYTQYF,TGCGCCAGCAGCCAAGATGTGCTAGCGGGAGGGCCGTATACGCAGTATTTT
TRBJ1-2,-,13,TRBD1,TRBV5-1,CASRPDRGLVYTF,TGCGCCAGCAGACCCGACAGGGGGCTTGTCTACACCTTC
TRBJ1-2,-,17,TRBD1,TRBV7-2,CASSLLGQGVANYGYTF,TGTGCCAGCAGCTTACTGGGACAGGGCGTCGCTAACTATGGCTACACCTTC
TRBJ2-7,-,13,-,TRBV30,CAWSEGGPYEQYF,TGTGCCTGGAGTGAGGGAGGACCCTACGAGCAGTACTTC
TRBJ1-3,-,14,-,TRBV5-4,CATSTGISGNTIYF,TGTGCCACCTCCACAGGGATAAGTGGAAACACCATATATTTT
TRBJ2-1,-,14,TRBD2,TRBV27,CASRYQREGDEQFF,TGTGCCAGCAGGTACCAGCGGGAGGGCGATGAGCAGTTCTTC
TRBJ2-1,-,13,TRBD2,TRBV18,CASSPLREDEQFF,TGTGCCAGCTCACCTTTGCGGGAGGATGAGCAGTTCTTC
TRBJ1-4,-,14,TRBD1,TRBV2,CASSDRTGNEKLFF,TGTGCCAGCAGTGATAGGACAGGGAATGAAAAACTGTTTTTT
TRBJ2-1,-,15,-,TRBV11-3,CASSLGRVAYNEQFF,TGTGCCAGCAGCTTAGGCAGGGTAGCCTACAATGAGCAGTTCTTC
TRBJ1-2,-,14,TRBD1,TRBV27,CASSTRTGGNGYTF,TGTGCCAGCAGTACCAGGACAGGGGGAAATGGCTACACCTTC
TRBJ2-2,-,16,TRBD2,TRBV6-4,CASSDSGAGGSGELFF,TGTGCCAGCAGTGACTCTGGAGCGGGAGGTTCCGGGGAGCTGTTTTTT
TRBJ2-1,-,15,-,TRBV9,CASSVALTQYNEQFF,TGTGCCAGCAGCGTAGCTCTAACCCAATACAATGAGCAGTTCTTC
TRBJ2-1,-,12,TRBD2,TRBV29-1,CSAIAGENEQFF,TGCAGCGCCATAGCGGGGGAGAATGAGCAGTTCTTC
TRBJ1-1,few,13,-,TRBV4-3,CASSPRGQVEAFF,TGCGCCAGCAGCCCACGAGGGCAGGTTGAAGCTTTCTTT
TRBJ2-7,-,16,TRBD2,TRBV7-3,CASSLNGGRGAYEQYF,TGTGCCAGCAGCTTAAACGGCGGGAGGGGGGCCTACGAGCAGTACTTC
TRBJ1-5,-,14,-,TRBV7-9,CAAGGLNGNQPQHF,TGTGCGGCGGGGGGGTTGAATGGCAATCAGCCCCAGCATTTT
TRBJ1-2,-,12,TRBD1,TRBV6-1,CATTGDYYGYTF,TGTGCCACGACAGGGGACTATTATGGCTACACCTTC
TRBJ2-5,-,15,-,TRBV6-6,CASSYLAGEGETQYF,TGTGCCAGCAGTTATTTAGCAGGGGAGGGGGAGACCCAGTACTTC
TRBJ2-3,-,15,TRBD1,TRBV5-1,CASSLTAQGADTQYF,TGCGCCAGCAGCTTGACCGCACAGGGGGCGGATACGCAGTATTTT
TRBJ1-1,few,15,TRBD1,TRBV5-4,CASSFNRGENTEAFF,TGTGCCAGCAGCTTTAACAGGGGAGAGAACACTGAAGCTTTCTTT
TRBJ2-2,-,15,-,TRBV18,CASSPPSRGTGELFF,TGTGCCAGCTCACCACCGAGCAGGGGCACCGGGGAGCTGTTTTTT
TRBJ1-1,-,13,TRBD1,TRBV19,CASKGAGYDEAFF,TGTGCCAGTAAGGGGGCGGGCTACGATGAAGCTTTCTTT
TRBJ1-5,once,17,TRBD1,TRBV4-1,CASSQEGSGTGNQPQHF,TGCGCCAGCAGCCAAGAAGGATCCGGGACAGGGAATCAGCCCCAGCATTTT
TRBJ2-2,-,14,-,TRBV13,CASSSGGFTGELFF,TGTGCCAGCAGCTCGGGGGGCTTCACCGGGGAGCTGTTTTTT
TRBJ1-1,-,14,TRBD1,TRBV11-2,CASSTGQGRDEAFF,TGTGCCAGCAGCACTGGACAGGGTCGGGATGAAGCTTTCTTT
TRBJ2-7,-,20,TRBD2,TRBV14,CASSQLPGYGLAEDSYEQYF,TGTGCCAGCAGCCAACTGCCCGGTTACGGGCTAGCGGAAGACTCCTACGAGCAGTACTTC
TRBJ2-3,-,15,TRBD2,TRBV5-1,CASSLVGTNTDTQYF,TGCGCCAGCAGCTTGGTGGGGACTAACACAGATACGCAGTATTTT
TRBJ1-6,-,16,-,TRBV18,CASSPLSGAYNSPLHF,TGTGCCAGCTCACCACTCTCGGGAGCCTATAATTCACCCCTCCACTTT
TRBJ2-2,few,12,-,TRBV28,CASSLGAGELFF,TGTGCCAGCAGTTTAGGAGCCGGGGAGCTGTTTTTT
TRBJ1-3,-,15,-,TRBV4-2,CASSQDSRAGNTIYF,TGTGCCAGCAGCCAAGATTCCAGGGCTGGAAACACCATATATTTT
TRBJ1-1,-,13,TRBD1,TRBV6-4,CASSDQTGFEAFF,TGTGCCAGCAGTGACCAGACAGGGTTTGAAGCTTTCTTT
TRBJ2-3,-,14,TRBD2,TRBV5-6,CASSLVSGGGTQYF,TGTGCCAGCAGCTTGGTTAGCGGGGGGGGTACGCAGTATTTT
TRBJ2-1,-,13,-,TRBV11-2,CASSQNLANEQFF,TGTGCCAGCAGTCAGAACCTAGCTAATGAGCAGTTCTTC
TRBJ1-1,-,15,-,TRBV7-2,CASRATGFGNTEAFF,TGTGCCAGCAGGGCTACAGGATTCGGGAACACTGAAGCTTTCTTT
TRBJ1-1,-,14,-,TRBV7-8,CASSLEGDIAEAFF,TGTGCCAGCAGCTTAGAAGGGGATATCGCTGAAGCTTTCTTT
TRBJ2-2,-,12,-,TRBV6-5,CASSYRGGELFF,TGTGCCAGCAGTTACAGGGGCGGGGAGCTGTTTTTT
TRBJ2-3,-,14,-,TRBV7-2,CASSLQPNGNTQYF,TGTGCCAGCAGCCTACAGCCTAACGGAAATACGCAGTATTTT
TRBJ1-1,-,15,-,TRBV5-1,CASSPDTGMNTEAFF,TGCGCCAGCAGCCCTGATACAGGGATGAACACTGAAGCTTTCTTT
TRBJ1-2,-,12,-,TRBV10-3,CAISTGSYGYTF,TGTGCCATCAGTACAGGGTCCTATGGCTACACCTTC
TRBJ2-7,-,15,-,TRBV6-1,CASTGSQTGSYEQYF,TGTGCCAGCACGGGCAGCCAAACAGGCTCCTACGAGCAGTACTTC
TRBJ2-5,-,16,TRBD2,TRBV6-6,CASSSGLAGGGETQYF,TGTGCCAGCAGTTCCGGACTAGCGGGCGGTGGGGAGACCCAGTACTTC